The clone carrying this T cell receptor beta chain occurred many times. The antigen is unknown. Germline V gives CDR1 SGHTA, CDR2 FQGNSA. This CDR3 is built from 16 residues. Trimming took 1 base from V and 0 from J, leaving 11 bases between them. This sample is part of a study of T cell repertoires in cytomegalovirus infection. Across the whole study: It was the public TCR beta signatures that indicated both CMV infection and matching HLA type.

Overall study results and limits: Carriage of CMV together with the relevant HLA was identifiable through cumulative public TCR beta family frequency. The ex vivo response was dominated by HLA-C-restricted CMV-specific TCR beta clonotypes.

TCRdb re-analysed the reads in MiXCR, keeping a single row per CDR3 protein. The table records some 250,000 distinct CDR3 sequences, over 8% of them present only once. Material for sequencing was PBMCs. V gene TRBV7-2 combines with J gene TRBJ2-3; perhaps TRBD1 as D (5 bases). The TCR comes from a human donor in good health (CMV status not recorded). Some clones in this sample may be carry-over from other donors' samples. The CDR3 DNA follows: TGTGCCAGCAGCTTAGTAGGGGTAGTTAGCACAGATACGCAGTATTTT. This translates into CASSLVGVVSTDTQYF.